One sample yielded the 14 T cell receptor beta chains listed below, sequenced in a study of response to subunit inactivated influenza vaccine. TCRdb re-derived calls from the RT-PCR reads in MiXCR, one entry per CDR3 protein. This sample has 450,000 to 600,000 distinct CDR3 sequences, with about 7.6% found just once. This specimen consisted of PBMCs from blood, obtained about 23 months after vaccination. These receptors were obtained from a man aged 50 to 69 who received an inactivated influenza vaccine.

This clonotype was observed at least ten times. The rearrangement joins TRBV7-2 to TRBJ1-6, with D possibly TRBD1 on 5 matching bases. There are 13 residues in the CDR3. CDR1 is SGHTA, CDR2 FQGNSA, per germline. V lost 3 bases, J lost 10 bases, and 10 bases lay in between. This CDR3 reads CASSFPGISPLHF. DNA of the CDR3: TGTGCCAGCAGCTTTCCAGGGATATCACCCCTCCACTTT.

The rearrangement links TRBV18 to TRBJ1-2; 9 bases align to TRBD1. V gave up 3 bases and J gave up 8 bases; unmatched junction bases: 7. Per the germline V gene, CDR1 is KGHSH and CDR2 is LQKENI. The CDR3 is 14 residues long. This CDR3 is CASSPPGQGMGYTF. The CDR3 bases are TGTGCCAGCTCACCTCCGGGACAGGGCATGGGCTACACCTTC.

This clonotype was detected a few times. The J gene is TRBJ1-6, the V gene TRBV20-1; D is ambiguous. The V gene's germline CDR1 is DFQATT and CDR2 SNEGSKA (reference sequence). This CDR3 has 14 residues. Trimming took 6 bases from V and 7 from J, leaving 16 bases between them. CDR3 protein: CSAPRGLGNSPLHF. The CDR3 DNA reads TGCAGTGCCCCGCGCGGGTTAGGAAATTCACCCCTCCACTTT.

This clonotype appeared many times. The V gene is TRBV4-2, the J gene TRBJ1-6; D remains unclear. Germline V CDR1 and CDR2: LGHNA, YNFKEQ. V lost 0 bases and J lost 6, with 6 bases in between. The CDR3 runs 14 residues. CDR3 bases: TGTGCCAGCAGCCAAGATCGGGCTAATTCACCCCTCCACTTT. Protein: CASSQDRANSPLHF.

This clonotype was picked up a small number of times. The rearrangement uses TRBV28 and TRBJ1-4; 7 nucleotides align to TRBD1. Losses at the gene ends were 5 bases for V and 3 bases for J; bases not matched to a gene: 12. CDR3 length: 17 residues. The V gene's germline CDR1 is MDHEN and CDR2 SYDVKM. Written as DNA, the CDR3 is TGTGCCAGCAGTAAACAGGGGAGGACGTTTGCTAATGAAAAACTGTTTTTT. This translates into CASSKQGRTFANEKLFF.

The V call is TRBV7-9, the J call TRBJ2-3; D might be TRBD2 (5 bases). Germline-derived CDR1 and CDR2 are SEHNR and FQNEAQ (reference sequence). The CDR3 is 15 residues long. Trimming left V 0 bases short and J 3 bases short, with 10 bases between. The CDR3 DNA reads as TGTGCCAGCAGCTTAGCGAACGGAGGTACAGATACGCAGTATTTT. Encoded protein: CASSLANGGTDTQYF.

The gene calls are TRBV4-2 and TRBJ2-2; D may match TRBD1 or TRBD2 (6 bases each). Trimming stripped 4 bases from V and 7 bases from J, with 16 bases between. The length of the CDR3 is 15 residues. Germline CDR1 is LGHNA and CDR2 is YNFKEQ. The CDR3: CASSPRRGLGGELFF. The CDR3 nucleotides are TGTGCCAGCAGCCCTCGCCGGGGGCTGGGCGGGGAGCTGTTTTTT.

There are many counts of this clonotype. The rearrangement uses TRBV11-2 and TRBJ1-3; D remains unclear. V was pared by 0 bases and J by 1 base, with 4 bases between. Per germline, CDR1 SGHAT and CDR2 FQNNGV. The CDR3 is 14 residues long. CDR3 bases: TGTGCCAGCAGCTTAGATCTTTCTGGAAACACCATATATTTT. It codes for CASSLDLSGNTIYF.

This clonotype was seen many times. The rearrangement uses TRBV6-2 or TRBV6-3 and TRBJ2-2, with 8 bases matching TRBD2. V was clipped by 2 bases and J by 7 bases; unmatched bases: 9. The CDR3 sequence is 16 residues long. Germline CDR1 reads MNHEY; CDR2 reads SVGEGT. The CDR3 here is CASSYSPRGEYGELFF. The CDR3 DNA reads TGTGCCAGCAGTTACAGTCCGCGGGGGGAATACGGGGAGCTGTTTTTT.

In this sample, this clonotype turned up a few times. This chain joins TRBV12-3 or TRBV12-4 and TRBJ2-1; tentative D call: TRBD1 (5 bases). The CDR3 is made up of 15 amino acids. Between the trimmed V and J ends, which lost 2 bases and 4 bases, there was a span of 12 bases. The CDR3 is CASSLPTGAYNEQFF. The CDR3 nucleotides read TGTGCCAGCAGTTTACCCACAGGAGCATACAATGAGCAGTTCTTC.

This clonotype came up a few times. The V gene is TRBV18, the J gene TRBJ2-1; D might be TRBD2 (6 bases). V lost 6 bases, J lost 9 bases, and 15 bases lay in between. The CDR3 spans 13 residues. Germline CDR1 reads KGHSH; CDR2 reads LQKENI. The CDR3: CASSPRMGGEQFF. The CDR3 DNA follows: TGTGCCAGCTCGCCTAGGATGGGAGGTGAGCAGTTCTTC.

On this clonotype itself: Being one base from a much bigger clone, this may be a read error. The chain recombines TRBV11-2 with TRBJ1-2; D unclear. Deletions cut 2 bases from V and 8 bases from J, with 9 bases between. CDR3 length equals 12 residues. Germline values: CDR1 SGHAT, CDR2 FQNNGV. CDR3: CASSLWGGGYTF. The DNA for the CDR3 is TGTGCCAGCAGCTTATGGGGAGGGGGCTACACCTTC.

The table lists this clonotype with a few counts. This CDR3 is CASSLELGHNEQFF. CDR3 in DNA: TGTGCCAGCAGCTTAGAGCTGGGCCACAATGAGCAGTTCTTC. V gene TRBV7-7 combines with J gene TRBJ2-1, with no clear D. From germline, CDR1 is SSHAT and CDR2 FNYEAQ (reference sequence). The length of the CDR3 is 14 residues. The V and J ends lost 1 base and 5 bases respectively, with 9 bases between them.

This clonotype was counted at least ten times. A read error may produce the germline difference seen at one junction end. This sequence joins TRBV5-1 and TRBJ1-1, with D possibly TRBD1 on 5 matching bases. The V gene's germline CDR1 is SGHRS and CDR2 YFSETQ. The CDR3 runs to 12 residues. Here the CDR3 reads CASSLRGTEAFF. The CDR3 DNA follows: TGTGCCAGCAGCCTTCGGGGGACTGAAGCTTTCTTT.